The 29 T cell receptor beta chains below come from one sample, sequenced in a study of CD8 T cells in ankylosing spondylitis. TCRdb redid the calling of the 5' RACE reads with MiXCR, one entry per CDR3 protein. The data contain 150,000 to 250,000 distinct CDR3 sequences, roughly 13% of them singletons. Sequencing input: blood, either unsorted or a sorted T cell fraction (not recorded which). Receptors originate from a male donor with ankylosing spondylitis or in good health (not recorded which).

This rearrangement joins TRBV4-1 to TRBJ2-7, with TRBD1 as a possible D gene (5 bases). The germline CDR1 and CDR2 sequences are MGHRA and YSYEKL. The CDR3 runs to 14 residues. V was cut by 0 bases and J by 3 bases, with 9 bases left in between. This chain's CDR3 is CASSQEWGDYEQYF. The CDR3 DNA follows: TGCGCCAGCAGCCAAGAATGGGGCGACTACGAGCAGTACTTC.

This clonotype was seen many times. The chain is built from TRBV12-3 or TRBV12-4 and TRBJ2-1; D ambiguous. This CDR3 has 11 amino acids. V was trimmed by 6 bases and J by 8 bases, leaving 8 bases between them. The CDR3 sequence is CASRTGDEQFF. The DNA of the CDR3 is TGTGCCAGCAGAACGGGCGATGAGCAGTTCTTC.

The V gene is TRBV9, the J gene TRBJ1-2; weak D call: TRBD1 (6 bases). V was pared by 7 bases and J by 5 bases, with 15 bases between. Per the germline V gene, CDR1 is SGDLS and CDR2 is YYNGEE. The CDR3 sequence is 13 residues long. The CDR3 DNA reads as TGTGCCAGCCTGGGGGGGGCCGCGTATGGCTACACCTTC. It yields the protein CASLGGAAYGYTF.

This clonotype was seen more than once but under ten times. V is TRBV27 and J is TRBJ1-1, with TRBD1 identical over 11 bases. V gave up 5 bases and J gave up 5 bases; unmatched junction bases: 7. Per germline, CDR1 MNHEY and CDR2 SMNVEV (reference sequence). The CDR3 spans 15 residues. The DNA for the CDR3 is TGTGCCAGCAGTACCGGGACAGGGGGAGTAACTGAAGCTTTCTTT. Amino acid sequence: CASSTGTGGVTEAFF.

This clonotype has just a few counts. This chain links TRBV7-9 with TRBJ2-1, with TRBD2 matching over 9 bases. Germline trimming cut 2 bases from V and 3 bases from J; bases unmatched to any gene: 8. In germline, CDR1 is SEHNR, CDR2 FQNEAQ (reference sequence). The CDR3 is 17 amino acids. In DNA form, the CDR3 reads TGTGCCAGCAGCTTACCCGAGCTAGCGGGGATCTACAATGAGCAGTTCTTC. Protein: CASSLPELAGIYNEQFF.

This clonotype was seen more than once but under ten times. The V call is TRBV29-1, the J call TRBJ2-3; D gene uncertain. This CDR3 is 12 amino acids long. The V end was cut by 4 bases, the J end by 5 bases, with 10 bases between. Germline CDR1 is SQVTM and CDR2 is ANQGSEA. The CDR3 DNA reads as TGCAGCGTTGGTTATCTCGGAGATACGCAGTATTTT. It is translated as CSVGYLGDTQYF.

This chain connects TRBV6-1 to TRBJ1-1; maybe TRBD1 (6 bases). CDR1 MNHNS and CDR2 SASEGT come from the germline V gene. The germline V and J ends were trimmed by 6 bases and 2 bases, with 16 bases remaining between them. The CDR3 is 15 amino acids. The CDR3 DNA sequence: TGTGCCAGCAGCCCTACGGGACATAGCAACACTGAAGCTTTCTTT. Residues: CASSPTGHSNTEAFF.

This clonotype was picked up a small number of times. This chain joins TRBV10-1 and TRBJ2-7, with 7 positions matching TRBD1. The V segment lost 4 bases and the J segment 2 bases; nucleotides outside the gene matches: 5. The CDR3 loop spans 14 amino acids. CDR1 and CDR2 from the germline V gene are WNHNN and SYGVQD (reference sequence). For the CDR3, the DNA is TGCGCCAGCAGTGGCCCGGACAGGCCCTACGAGCAGTACTTC. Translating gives CASSGPDRPYEQYF.

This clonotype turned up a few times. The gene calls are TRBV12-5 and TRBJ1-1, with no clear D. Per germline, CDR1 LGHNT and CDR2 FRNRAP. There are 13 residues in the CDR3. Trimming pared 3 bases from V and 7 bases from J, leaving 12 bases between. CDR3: CASGFVNAIEAFF. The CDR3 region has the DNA TGTGCTAGTGGTTTTGTTAACGCGATTGAAGCTTTCTTT.

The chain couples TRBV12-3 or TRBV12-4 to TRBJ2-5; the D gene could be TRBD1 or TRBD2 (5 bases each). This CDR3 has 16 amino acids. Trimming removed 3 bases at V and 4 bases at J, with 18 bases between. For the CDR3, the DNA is TGTGCCAGCAGTTTCTGGGACGGCCTACAAGGAGAGACCCAGTACTTC. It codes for CASSFWDGLQGETQYF.

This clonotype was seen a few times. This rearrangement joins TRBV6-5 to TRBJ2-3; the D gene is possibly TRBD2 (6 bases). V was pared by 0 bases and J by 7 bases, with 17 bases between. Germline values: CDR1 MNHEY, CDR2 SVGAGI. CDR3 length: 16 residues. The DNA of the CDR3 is TGTGCCAGCAGTTACTCGCGGGGAACCCCGGGGAATACGCAGTATTTT. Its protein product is CASSYSRGTPGNTQYF.

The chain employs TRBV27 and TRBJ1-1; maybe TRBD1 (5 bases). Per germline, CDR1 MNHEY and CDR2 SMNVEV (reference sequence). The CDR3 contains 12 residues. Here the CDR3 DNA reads TGTGCGTCGGGACGGAGAGTCACAGAAGCTTTCTTT. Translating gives CASGRRVTEAFF.

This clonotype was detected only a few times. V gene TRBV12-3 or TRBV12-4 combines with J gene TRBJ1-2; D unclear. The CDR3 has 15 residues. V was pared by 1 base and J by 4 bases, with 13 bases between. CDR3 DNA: TGTGCCAGCAGTTTAGGGCGTTGGTGGAGCTATGGCTACACCTTC. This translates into CASSLGRWWSYGYTF.

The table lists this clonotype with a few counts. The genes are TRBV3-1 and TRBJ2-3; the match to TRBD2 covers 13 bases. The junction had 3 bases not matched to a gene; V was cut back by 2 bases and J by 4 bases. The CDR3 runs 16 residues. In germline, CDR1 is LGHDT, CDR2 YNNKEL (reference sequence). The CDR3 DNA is TGTGCCAGCAGCCAACGACTAGCGGGGGGATCAGATACGCAGTATTTT. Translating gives CASSQRLAGGSDTQYF.

In DNA form, the CDR3 reads TGTGCCAGCAGTTTTGGGCCCTATCAAGAGACCCAGTACTTC. Amino acid sequence: CASSFGPYQETQYF. The chain is built from TRBV12-3 or TRBV12-4 and TRBJ2-5; no definite D call. The V end lost 3 bases, the J end lost 2 bases, and 10 bases lay between the germline ends. The CDR3 runs 14 residues.

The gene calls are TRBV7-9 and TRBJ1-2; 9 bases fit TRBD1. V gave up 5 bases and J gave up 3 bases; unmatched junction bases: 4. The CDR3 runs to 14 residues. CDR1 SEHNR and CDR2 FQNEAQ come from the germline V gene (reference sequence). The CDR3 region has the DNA TGTGCCAGCAGCGCCCGGGACAGGGACTATGGCTACACCTTC. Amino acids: CASSARDRDYGYTF.

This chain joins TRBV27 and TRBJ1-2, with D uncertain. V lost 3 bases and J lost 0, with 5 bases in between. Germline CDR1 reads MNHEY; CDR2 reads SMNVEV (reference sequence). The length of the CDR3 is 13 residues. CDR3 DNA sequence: TGTGCCAGCAGTTTTAAAGCTAACTATGGCTACACCTTC. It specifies CASSFKANYGYTF.

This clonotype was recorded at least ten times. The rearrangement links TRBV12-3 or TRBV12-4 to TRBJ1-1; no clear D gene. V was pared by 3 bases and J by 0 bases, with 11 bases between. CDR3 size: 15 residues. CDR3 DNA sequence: TGTGCCAGCAGTTTTGAGTGGCAGTTGAACACTGAAGCTTTCTTT. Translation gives CASSFEWQLNTEAFF.

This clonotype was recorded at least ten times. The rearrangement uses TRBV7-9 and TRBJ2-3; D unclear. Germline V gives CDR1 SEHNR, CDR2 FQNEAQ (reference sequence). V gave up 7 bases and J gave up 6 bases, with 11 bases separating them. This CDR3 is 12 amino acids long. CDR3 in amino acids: CASNPTRDTQYF. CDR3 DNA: TGTGCCAGCAACCCTACACGGGATACGCAGTATTTT.

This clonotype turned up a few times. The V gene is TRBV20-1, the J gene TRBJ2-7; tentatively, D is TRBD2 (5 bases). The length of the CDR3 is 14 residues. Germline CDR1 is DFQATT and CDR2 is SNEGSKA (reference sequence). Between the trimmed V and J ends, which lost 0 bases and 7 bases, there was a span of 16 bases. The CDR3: CSAREVERAGEQYF. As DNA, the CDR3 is TGCAGTGCTAGAGAAGTTGAGAGGGCCGGTGAGCAGTACTTC.

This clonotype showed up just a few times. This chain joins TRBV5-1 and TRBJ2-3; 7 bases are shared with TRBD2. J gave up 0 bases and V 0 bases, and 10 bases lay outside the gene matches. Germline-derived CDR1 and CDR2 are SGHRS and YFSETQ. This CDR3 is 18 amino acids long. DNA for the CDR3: TGCGCCAGCAGCTTGGAAGGCATAGCGGGTCTAAGCACAGATACGCAGTATTTT. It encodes CASSLEGIAGLSTDTQYF.

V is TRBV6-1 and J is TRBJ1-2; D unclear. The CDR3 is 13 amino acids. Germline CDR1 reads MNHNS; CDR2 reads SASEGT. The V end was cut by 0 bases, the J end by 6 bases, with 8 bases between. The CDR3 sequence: CASSEADLNGYTF. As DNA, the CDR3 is TGTGCCAGCAGTGAAGCGGACTTGAATGGCTACACCTTC.

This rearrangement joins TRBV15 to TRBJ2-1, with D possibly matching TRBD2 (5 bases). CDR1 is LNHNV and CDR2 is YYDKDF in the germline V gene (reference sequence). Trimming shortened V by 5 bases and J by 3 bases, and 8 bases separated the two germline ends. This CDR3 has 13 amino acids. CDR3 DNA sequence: TGTGCCACCAGCGCTAGCCGCTACAATGAGCAGTTCTTC. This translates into CATSASRYNEQFF.

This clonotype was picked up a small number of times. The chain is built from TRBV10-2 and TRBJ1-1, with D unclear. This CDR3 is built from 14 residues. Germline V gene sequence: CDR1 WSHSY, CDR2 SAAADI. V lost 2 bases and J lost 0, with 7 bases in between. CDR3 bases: TGCGCCAGCAGTGAGGCAGATATGAACACTGAAGCTTTCTTT. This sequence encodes CASSEADMNTEAFF.

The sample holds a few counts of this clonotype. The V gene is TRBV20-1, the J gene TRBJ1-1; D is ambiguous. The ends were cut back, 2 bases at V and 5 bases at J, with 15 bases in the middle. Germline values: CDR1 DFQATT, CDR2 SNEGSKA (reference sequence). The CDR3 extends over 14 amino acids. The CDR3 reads CSARTFRRGTEAFF. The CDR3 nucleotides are TGCAGTGCTAGAACCTTTCGACGGGGTACTGAAGCTTTCTTT.

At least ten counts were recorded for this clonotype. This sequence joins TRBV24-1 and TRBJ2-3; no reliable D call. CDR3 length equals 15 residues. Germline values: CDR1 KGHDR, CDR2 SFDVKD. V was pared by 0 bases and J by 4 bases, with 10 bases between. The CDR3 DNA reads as TGTGCCACCAGTGATTTGAACCTGCGATCAGATACGCAGTATTTT. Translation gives CATSDLNLRSDTQYF.

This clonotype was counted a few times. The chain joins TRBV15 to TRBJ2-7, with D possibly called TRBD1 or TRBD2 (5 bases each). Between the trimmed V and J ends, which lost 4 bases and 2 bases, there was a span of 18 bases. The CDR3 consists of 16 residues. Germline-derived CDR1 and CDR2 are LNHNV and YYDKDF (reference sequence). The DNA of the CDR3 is TGTGCCACCAGCACCAGGTGGACGGGACCCCCCTACGAGCAGTACTTC. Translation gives CATSTRWTGPPYEQYF.

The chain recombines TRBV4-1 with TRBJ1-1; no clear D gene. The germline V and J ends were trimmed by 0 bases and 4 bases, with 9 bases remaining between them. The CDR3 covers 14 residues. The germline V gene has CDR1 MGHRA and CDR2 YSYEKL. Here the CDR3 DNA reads TGCGCCAGCAGCCAAGAGCCCGGGAGCACTGAAGCTTTCTTT. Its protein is CASSQEPGSTEAFF.

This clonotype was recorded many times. The CDR3 nucleotides are TGTGCCAGCAGTGGGGTCCGACAGCCCAATCAGCCCCAGCATTTT. Its translation is CASSGVRQPNQPQHF. The rearrangement joins TRBV2 to TRBJ1-5; a possible D gene is TRBD1 (5 bases). Trimming took off 4 bases at V and 3 bases at J, with 13 bases between the two ends. CDR1 SNHLY and CDR2 FYNNEI come from the germline V gene. The CDR3 loop spans 15 amino acids.